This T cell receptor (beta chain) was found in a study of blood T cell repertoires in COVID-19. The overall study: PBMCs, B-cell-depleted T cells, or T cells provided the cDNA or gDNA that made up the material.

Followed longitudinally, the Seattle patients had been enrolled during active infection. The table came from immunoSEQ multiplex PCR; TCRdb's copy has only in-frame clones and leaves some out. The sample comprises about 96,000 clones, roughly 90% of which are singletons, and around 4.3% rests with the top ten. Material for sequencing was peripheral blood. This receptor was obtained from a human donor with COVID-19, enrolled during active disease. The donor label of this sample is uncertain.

This chain's CDR3 is CASSYSSQSNSPLHF. The CDR3, as DNA: TGTGCCAGCAGTTACTCCTCCCAGTCCAATTCACCCCTCCACTTT. The chain uses TRBV6-6 and TRBJ1-6, with D uncertain. V gave up 0 bases and J gave up 7 bases, with 10 bases separating them. The CDR3 covers 15 residues. The germline CDR1 and CDR2 sequences are MNHNY and SVGAGI (reference sequence).